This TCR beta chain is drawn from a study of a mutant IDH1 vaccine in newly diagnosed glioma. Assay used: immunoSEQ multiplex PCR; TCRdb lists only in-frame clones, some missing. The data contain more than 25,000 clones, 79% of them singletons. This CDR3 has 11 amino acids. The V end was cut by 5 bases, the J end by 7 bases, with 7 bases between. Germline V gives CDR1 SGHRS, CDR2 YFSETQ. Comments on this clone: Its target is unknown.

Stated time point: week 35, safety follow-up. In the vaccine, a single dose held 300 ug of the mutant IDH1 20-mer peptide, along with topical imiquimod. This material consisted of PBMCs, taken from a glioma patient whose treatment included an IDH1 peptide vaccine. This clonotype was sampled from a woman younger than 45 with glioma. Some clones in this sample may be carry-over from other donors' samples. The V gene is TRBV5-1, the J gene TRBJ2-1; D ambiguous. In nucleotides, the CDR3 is TGCGCCAGCAGTGTTGGAAATGAGCAGTTCTTC. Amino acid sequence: CASSVGNEQFF.